This T cell receptor (beta chain) was recorded in a study of human thymus T cells. The CDR3 length is 16 residues. Looked up from germline, CDR1 is MNHEY and CDR2 is SVGAGI. J lost 5 bases, V lost 2 bases, and 6 bases had no gene match. Only in-frame clones appear in the TCRdb table, and some are missing; sequencing was by immunoSEQ multiplex PCR. This sample yields 75,000 to 90,000 clones, of which 90% to 97% are seen a single time; roughly 0.03% belongs to the top ten. Surgeons resected thymus tissue during corrective heart surgery. V gene TRBV6-5 combines with J gene TRBJ1-4; 9 nucleotides agree with TRBD1. This sequence originates from a boy under two years old with a congenital heart defect but otherwise immunologically healthy. Material for sequencing was thymus tissue. CDR3 sequence reads: CASSYLGTGKNEKLFF. DNA for the CDR3: TGTGCCAGCAGTTACCTCGGGACAGGGAAGAATGAAAAACTGTTTTTT.